The 32 T cell receptor beta chains below all came from one sample that was sequenced in a study of Graves' ophthalmopathy and Graves' hyperthyroidism. The sequenced template was RNA, covering the TCR beta CDR3 region. HTBI primers primed a first-round RT-PCR, and a second-round multiplex PCR followed. TCRdb redid the calling of the multiplex PCR reads with MiXCR, one entry per CDR3 protein. The sample carries roughly 400,000 distinct CDR3 sequences, approximately 18% recorded once. The sequencing input was peripheral blood. The receptors were gathered from an adult woman with stable Graves' hyperthyroidism.

In this sample, this clonotype turned up many times. The chain uses TRBV20-1 and TRBJ2-7, with D perhaps matching TRBD1 (6 bases). This CDR3 has 14 residues. V lost 0 bases and J lost 2, with 11 bases in between. Germline V gene lookup returns CDR1 DFQATT and CDR2 SNEGSKA (reference sequence). The chain's CDR3 is CSAREGHGAYEQYF. As DNA, the CDR3 is TGCAGTGCTAGAGAGGGACACGGGGCCTACGAGCAGTACTTC.

This clonotype was detected ten times or more. V and J are TRBV30 and TRBJ2-2; no clear D. From germline, CDR1 is GTSNPN and CDR2 SVGIG (reference sequence). The CDR3 is 11 residues long. V was cut by 1 base and J by 6 bases, with 3 bases left in between. Here the CDR3 DNA reads TGTGCCTGGAGTGGGGCCGGGGAGCTGTTTTTT. Translated: CAWSGAGELFF. Supplemented by reference TRBV30 and TRBJ2-2, the full variable domain reads SQTIHQWPATLVQPVGSPLSLECTVEGTSNPNLYWYRQAAGRGLQLLFYSVGIGQISSEVPQNLSASRPQDRQFILSSKKLLLSDSGFYLCAWSGAGELFFGEGSRLTVL.

This clonotype was found many times. The chain couples TRBV19 to TRBJ2-5; possibly TRBD2 for D (5 bases). The CDR3 covers 13 residues. The germline V and J ends were trimmed by 5 bases and 2 bases, with 9 bases remaining between them. From germline, CDR1 is LNHDA and CDR2 SQIVND (reference sequence). Here the CDR3 reads CASSETKQETQYF. Written as DNA, the CDR3 is TGTGCCAGTAGTGAGACTAAACAAGAGACCCAGTACTTC.

This clonotype was picked up many times. The chain links TRBV29-1 to TRBJ2-4; D is perhaps TRBD1 or TRBD2 (6 bases each). Trimming left V 3 bases short and J 3 bases short, with 18 bases between. The CDR3 length is 16 residues. From germline, CDR1 is SQVTM and CDR2 ANQGSEA. Here the CDR3 reads CSVEGYGGLGKNIQYF. CDR3 nucleotide sequence: TGCAGCGTTGAGGGGTACGGGGGCTTAGGCAAAAACATTCAGTACTTC. The entire variable domain, with the rest obtained from reference TRBV29-1 and TRBJ2-4, is as follows: SAVISQKPSRDICQRGTSLTIQCQVDSQVTMMFWYRQQPGQSLTLIATANQGSEATYESGFVIDKFPISRPNLTFSTLTVSNMSPEDSSIYLCSVEGYGGLGKNIQYFGAGTRLSVL.

This clonotype was observed many times. This chain links TRBV4-3 with TRBJ1-1; possible D gene TRBD1, 5 bases. The CDR3 has 14 amino acids. CDR1 and CDR2 from the germline V gene are LGHNA and YSLEER. V was cut by 3 bases and J by 2 bases, with 10 bases left in between. The CDR3: CASSQGTSNTEAFF. DNA for the CDR3: TGCGCCAGCAGCCAGGGGACGTCTAACACTGAAGCTTTCTTT.

The table lists this clonotype with many counts. The V and J genes are TRBV5-1 and TRBJ2-5; 8 bases fit TRBD2. CDR1 and CDR2 from the germline V gene are SGHRS and YFSETQ. V lost 4 bases and J lost 5; bases outside the gene matches: 16. This CDR3 region has 17 residues. The CDR3 DNA is TGCGCCAGCAGCCTCGCCGGGCGGGAGGAGGTGGGGGAGACCCAGTACTTC. Protein product: CASSLAGREEVGETQYF.

The rearrangement links TRBV20-1 to TRBJ2-3; D is unresolved. Germline CDR1 is DFQATT and CDR2 is SNEGSKA (reference sequence). V was pared by 6 bases and J by 1 base, with 14 bases between. The CDR3 has 14 residues. CDR3 protein: CSAEEYAGTDTQYF. As DNA, the CDR3 is TGCAGTGCCGAAGAGTATGCGGGCACAGATACGCAGTATTTT.

This clonotype has ten or more counts. The rearrangement joins TRBV12-3 or TRBV12-4 to TRBJ1-1, with TRBD1 matching over 9 bases. This CDR3 has 15 residues. V was clipped by 0 bases and J by 4 bases; unmatched bases: 3. CDR3 DNA sequence: TGTGCCAGCAGTTTAGCCCTACAGGGGGCCACTGAAGCTTTCTTT. This translates into CASSLALQGATEAFF.

The V and J genes are TRBV28 and TRBJ1-1; unclear D gene. The CDR3 is made up of 12 amino acids. Deletions cut 6 bases from V and 4 bases from J, with 9 bases between. Germline lookup yields CDR1 MDHEN and CDR2 SYDVKM. CDR3 coding DNA: TGTGCCAGCAGCCAACAAGGCACTGAAGCTTTCTTT. Its protein is CASSQQGTEAFF.

Many counts were recorded for this clonotype. The chain is built from TRBV6-4 and TRBJ1-2; TRBD1 might be the D (6 bases). Germline V lookup: CDR1 MRHNA, CDR2 SNTAGT. Trimming shortened V by 0 bases and J by 4 bases, and 12 bases separated the two germline ends. This CDR3 is 15 amino acids long. This CDR3 is CASSDSAGVGYGYTF. CDR3 nucleotides: TGTGCCAGCAGTGACTCGGCAGGGGTTGGCTATGGCTACACCTTC.

With respect to this clonotype: It may be a read error: a sequence one base away is much more abundant. This sequence joins TRBV20-1 and TRBJ1-1, with D unclear. Germline CDR1 is DFQATT and CDR2 is SNEGSKA (reference sequence). The CDR3 spans 12 residues. CDR3 nucleotides: TGCAGTGCCATAATCCCGACGGCTGAAGCTTGCTTT. It encodes CSAIIPTAEACF.

There are many counts of this clonotype. This chain connects TRBV12-3 or TRBV12-4 to TRBJ1-6, with D possibly being TRBD1 (6 bases). The CDR3 spans 17 residues. The V gene lost 6 bases and the J gene lost 0 bases, with 15 bases spanning the gap. The CDR3 sequence is CASSYGEQGSYNSPLHF. The CDR3 DNA sequence: TGTGCCAGCAGCTACGGGGAACAGGGCTCCTATAATTCACCCCTCCACTTT.

This clonotype was counted at least ten times. The CDR3 DNA reads TGTGCCAGCAGTTTAGCCGGGAGGGCTGACGAGCAGTACTTC. It yields the protein CASSLAGRADEQYF. The chain combines TRBV27 with TRBJ2-7; 8 bases line up with TRBD2. This CDR3 has 14 amino acids. The germline V gene has CDR1 MNHEY and CDR2 SMNVEV (reference sequence). The V gene end was trimmed by 2 bases and the J gene end by 5 bases; junction bases not matched to a gene: 5.

This clonotype was observed many times. The CDR3: CASSLGGRGHAEAFF. DNA for the CDR3: TGTGCCAGCAGCTTAGGGGGCAGGGGGCACGCTGAAGCTTTCTTT. The chain joins TRBV11-3 to TRBJ1-1; 8 bases map to TRBD1. The CDR3 covers 15 residues. The V gene's germline CDR1 is SGHNT and CDR2 YENEEA. The trim removed 1 base at V and 6 bases at J, leaving 7 bases unmatched.

This clonotype has a handful of counts. The chain links TRBV18 to TRBJ2-7, with D perhaps matching TRBD1 (6 bases). Germline V lookup: CDR1 KGHSH, CDR2 LQKENI. The length of the CDR3 is 14 residues. Trimming left V 6 bases short and J 3 bases short, with 15 bases between. This chain's CDR3 is CASSPYGTNYEQYF. Written as DNA, the CDR3 is TGTGCCAGCTCGCCCTACGGGACAAACTACGAGCAGTACTTC. Full variable domain (outside the CDR3, taken from reference TRBV18 and TRBJ2-7): NAGVMQNPRHLVRRRGQEARLRCSPMKGHSHVYWYRQLPEEGLKFMVYLQKENIIDESGMPKERFSAEFPKEGPSILRIQQVVRGDSAAYFCASSPYGTNYEQYFGPGTRLTVT.

This clonotype was detected ten times or more. The V call is TRBV6-1, the J call TRBJ1-6; D is possibly TRBD1 (6 bases). V dropped 6 bases and J dropped 5 bases, with 8 bases sitting between them. CDR3 length: 13 amino acids. Germline V CDR1 and CDR2: MNHNS, SASEGT. The CDR3 spells CASSRTDNSPLHF. The DNA of the CDR3 is TGTGCCAGCAGCAGGACAGATAATTCACCCCTCCACTTT.

This clonotype was counted ten times or more. CDR3 residues: CATGRPERYTGELFF. The CDR3 DNA is TGTGCCACTGGGCGGCCGGAGAGGTACACCGGGGAGCTGTTTTTT. The chain joins TRBV28 to TRBJ2-2, with no clear D. CDR1 and CDR2 from the germline V gene are MDHEN and SYDVKM. Trimming stripped 10 bases from V and 3 bases from J, with 18 bases between. The CDR3 consists of 15 residues.

The table lists this clonotype with many counts. The chain uses TRBV7-2 and TRBJ1-2, with D uncertain. CDR3 length: 14 residues. Trimming removed 4 bases at V and 4 bases at J, with 13 bases between. Germline assignment: CDR1 SGHTA and CDR2 FQGNSA. The CDR3 loop is CASSSGSSAYGYTF. In nucleotides, the CDR3 is TGTGCCAGCAGCTCCGGAAGTTCGGCCTATGGCTACACCTTC.

The rearrangement links TRBV12-3 or TRBV12-4 to TRBJ1-5; D gene uncertain. V was cut by 0 bases and J by 4 bases, with 7 bases left in between. The CDR3 runs 14 residues. The CDR3 here is CASSLASANQPQHF. The DNA of the CDR3 is TGTGCCAGCAGTTTAGCTTCCGCTAATCAGCCCCAGCATTTT.

The V and J genes are TRBV7-2 and TRBJ1-5, with D unresolved. The CDR3 loop spans 13 amino acids. Germline CDR1 and CDR2: SGHTA and FQGNSA. V lost 8 bases and J lost 4, with 12 bases in between. CDR3 DNA sequence: TGTGCCAGCCGCGCGGACCCTAATCAGCCCCAGCATTTT. It encodes CASRADPNQPQHF.

This clonotype was observed at least ten times. The rearrangement joins TRBV28 to TRBJ1-5; the D gene is possibly TRBD1 (5 bases). Trimming removed 5 bases from V and 3 bases from J, with 8 bases in between. CDR1 and CDR2 from the germline V gene are MDHEN and SYDVKM. The CDR3 loop spans 13 amino acids. The CDR3 loop reads CASSTGFNQPQHF. In DNA, the CDR3 is TGTGCCAGCAGTACAGGATTCAATCAGCCCCAGCATTTT. Full variable domain (missing parts from reference TRBV28 and TRBJ1-5): DVKVTQSSRYLVKRTGEKVFLECVQDMDHENMFWYRQDPGLGLRLIYFSYDVKMKEKGDIPEGYSVSREKKERFSLILESASTNQTSMYLCASSTGFNQPQHFGDGTRLSIL.

This clonotype was seen ten or more times. This chain connects TRBV29-1 to TRBJ1-2, with a tentative D call TRBD1 (5 bases). Germline CDR1 is SQVTM and CDR2 is ANQGSEA. This CDR3 contains 13 residues. V was trimmed by 3 bases and J by 3 bases, leaving 11 bases between them. DNA for the CDR3: TGCAGCGTTGATGGGGGAGATGACTATGGCTACACCTTC. Protein sequence: CSVDGGDDYGYTF.

The chain combines TRBV6-1 with TRBJ2-5, with a weak D call TRBD2 (6 bases). The CDR3 has 13 amino acids. Trimming removed 8 bases at V and 2 bases at J, with 12 bases between. Germline lookup yields CDR1 MNHNS and CDR2 SASEGT. Written as DNA, the CDR3 is TGTGCCAGCTCAGGGACTCAGCAAGAGACCCAGTACTTC. It is translated as CASSGTQQETQYF.

This clonotype was found many times. J is TRBJ1-1 and V is TRBV6-5; D call uncertain. Trimming cost V 3 bases and J 7 bases, with 9 bases left between them. CDR1 MNHEY and CDR2 SVGAGI come from the germline V gene. This CDR3 has 12 amino acids. The CDR3 DNA sequence: TGTGCCAGCAGTTATCCCGGGGATGAAGCTTTCTTT. Translating gives CASSYPGDEAFF.

There are many counts of this clonotype. The chain links TRBV29-1 to TRBJ2-2, with TRBD1 matching over 7 bases. CDR3 length equals 12 residues. J lost 2 bases, V lost 7 bases, and 1 base had no gene match. The germline gives CDR1 SQVTM, CDR2 ANQGSEA. CDR3 nucleotides: TGCAGCGGACAGGGAAACACCGGGGAGCTGTTTTTT. Protein product: CSGQGNTGELFF.

This clonotype was counted at least ten times. This chain joins TRBV4-1 and TRBJ1-1; D call uncertain. Germline V gives CDR1 MGHRA, CDR2 YSYEKL. V was pared by 0 bases and J by 3 bases, with 8 bases between. The CDR3 loop spans 14 amino acids. The CDR3 coding sequence is TGCGCCAGCAGCCAAGACGGGCGGGACACTGAAGCTTTCTTT. Amino acids: CASSQDGRDTEAFF.

This clonotype was counted at least ten times. The chain recombines TRBV20-1 with TRBJ1-3; the D is unclear. The ends were cut back, 6 bases at V and 0 bases at J, with 12 bases in the middle. The CDR3 consists of 14 residues. Germline V gene data show CDR1 as DFQATT and CDR2 as SNEGSKA (reference sequence). The CDR3 loop is CSADGRNSGNTIYF. The CDR3 DNA follows: TGCAGTGCAGATGGCCGGAACTCTGGAAACACCATATATTTT.

This clonotype has a count of ten or more. The chain carries TRBV5-6 and TRBJ2-7; 12 positions agree with TRBD2. Germline CDR1 is SGHDT and CDR2 is YYEEEE. V lost 0 bases to trimming and J lost 5 bases; unmatched junction nucleotides: 9. The CDR3 consists of 17 residues. The DNA of the CDR3 is TGTGCCAGCAGCTTGGCTCTAGCGGGAGGGCCTCGCCACGAGCAGTACTTC. Protein: CASSLALAGGPRHEQYF.

The count of this clonotype is one. The chain recombines TRBV12-5 with TRBJ1-1; tentatively, D is TRBD1 (5 bases). Germline assignment: CDR1 LGHNT and CDR2 FRNRAP. V was pared by 5 bases and J by 1 base, with 11 bases between. CDR3 length: 14 amino acids. CDR3 bases: TGTGCTAGTGGTCCGGGACTGGAGAACACTGAAGCTTTCTTT. Amino acids: CASGPGLENTEAFF.

At least ten counts were recorded for this clonotype. The chain couples TRBV3-1 to TRBJ2-7, with 8 bases identical to TRBD1. Germline V gene data show CDR1 as LGHDT and CDR2 as YNNKEL (reference sequence). V gave up 0 bases and J gave up 6 bases; unmatched junction bases: 13. The CDR3 runs 17 residues. The CDR3 DNA follows: TGTGCCAGCAGCCAAGAGGATAGGACAGGGTTTCTGAGCGAGCAGTACTTC. This sequence encodes CASSQEDRTGFLSEQYF.

There are many counts of this clonotype. V is TRBV11-2 and J is TRBJ2-2; the D gene is possibly TRBD2 (5 bases). Between the trimmed V and J ends, which lost 5 bases and 1 base, there was a span of 17 bases. From germline, CDR1 is SGHAT and CDR2 FQNNGV. There are 17 residues in the CDR3. The CDR3 loop reads CASSLRALSGNTGELFF. The DNA for the CDR3 is TGTGCCAGCAGCCTGAGGGCTCTTTCTGGGAACACCGGGGAGCTGTTTTTT.

There are many counts of this clonotype. V is TRBV7-2 and J is TRBJ2-5; no firm D call. Germline V gene data show CDR1 as SGHTA and CDR2 as FQGNSA. The V and J ends lost 1 base and 2 bases respectively, with 8 bases between them. CDR3 length: 14 amino acids. CDR3: CASSLDTVQETQYF. As DNA, the CDR3 is TGTGCCAGCAGCTTAGACACGGTTCAAGAGACCCAGTACTTC.